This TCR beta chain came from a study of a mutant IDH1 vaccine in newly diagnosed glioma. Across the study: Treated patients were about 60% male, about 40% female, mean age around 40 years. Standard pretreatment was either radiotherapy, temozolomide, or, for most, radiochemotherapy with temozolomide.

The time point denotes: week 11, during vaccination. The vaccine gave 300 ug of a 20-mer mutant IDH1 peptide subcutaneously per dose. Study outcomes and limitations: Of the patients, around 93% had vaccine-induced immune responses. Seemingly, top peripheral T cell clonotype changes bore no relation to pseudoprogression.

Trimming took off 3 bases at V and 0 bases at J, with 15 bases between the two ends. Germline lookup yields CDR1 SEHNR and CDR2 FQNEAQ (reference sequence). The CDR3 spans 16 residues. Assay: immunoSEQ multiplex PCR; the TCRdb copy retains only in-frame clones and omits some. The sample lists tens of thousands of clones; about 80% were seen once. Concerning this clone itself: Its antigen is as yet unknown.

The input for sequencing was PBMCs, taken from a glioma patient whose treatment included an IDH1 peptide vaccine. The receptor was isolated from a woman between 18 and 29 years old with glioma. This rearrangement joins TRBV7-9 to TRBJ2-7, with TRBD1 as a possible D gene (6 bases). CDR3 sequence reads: CASSLDRNLLSYEQYF. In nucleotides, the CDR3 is TGTGCCAGCAGCTTGGACAGAAATCTCCTCTCCTACGAGCAGTACTTC.